The 32 T cell receptor beta chains presented below share a single source sample, sequenced in a study of T cells expressing NK-cell markers. With the 5' RACE reads reprocessed, TCRdb shows one record per CDR3 protein and no DNA. This table lists about 160,000 distinct CDR3 sequences. Sample: blood T cells: a sorted CD56 or NKG2C T cell subset, CD4+ or CD8+ T cells, or bulk PBMC T cells (not recorded which). The source of these receptors is a man aged 18-75 years in good health.

This sequence joins TRBV4-1 and TRBJ2-1; TCRdb picks TRBD1, but there is no DNA to check that call. This CDR3 is built from 16 residues. CDR1 and CDR2 from the germline V gene are MGHRA and YSYEKL. The CDR3: CASSQETGGFYNEQFF.

The rearrangement uses TRBV5-6 and TRBJ2-5; the TCRdb call, TRBD2, lacks DNA for checking. CDR1 and CDR2 (germline): SGHDT, YYEEEE. This CDR3 comprises 16 residues. The CDR3: CASSLFPAGSQETQYF.

The chain is built from TRBV11-1 and TRBJ2-4; TCRdb selects TRBD1, and the lack of DNA leaves this call unchecked. The V gene's germline CDR1 is SGHAT and CDR2 FQDESV (reference sequence). This CDR3 is 19 amino acids long. This CDR3 is CASSPPSADRLYSKNIQYF.

The rearrangement links TRBV7-6 to TRBJ2-3; TCRdb's D gene call, TRBD2, goes unchecked for lack of DNA. The germline V gene has CDR1 SGHVS and CDR2 FNYEAQ. This CDR3 has 17 residues. The CDR3 sequence is CASSLGRGLAGTDTQYF.

CDR3 protein: CASSQDKASGLLGSYNEQFF. The chain uses TRBV4-1 and TRBJ2-1; TCRdb proposes TRBD2, but this gene call is untestable without DNA. This CDR3 region has 20 residues. CDR1 MGHRA and CDR2 YSYEKL come from the germline V gene.

The chain has TRBV27 and TRBJ2-4; TCRdb gives TRBD1 as the D gene, but with no DNA this cannot be confirmed. The CDR3 is 19 amino acids. Germline V gene lookup returns CDR1 MNHEY and CDR2 SMNVEV (reference sequence). CDR3 region: CASSLSEGGSTLAKNIQYF.

This chain links TRBV7-9 with TRBJ1-1. CDR3 length: 15 amino acids. CDR1 SEHNR and CDR2 FQNEAQ come from the germline V gene (reference sequence). The CDR3 is CASSLGPQEWTEAFF.

The chain couples TRBV7-8 to TRBJ2-2; TCRdb names TRBD1, which stays unverified in the absence of DNA. Germline-derived CDR1 and CDR2 are SGHVS and FQNEAQ. CDR3 length: 15 residues. This chain's CDR3 is CASSQQGFDTGELFF.

The chain uses TRBV29-1 and TRBJ2-5; the TRBD2 assignment by TCRdb is unverifiable without DNA. Germline V gene data show CDR1 as SQVTM and CDR2 as ANQGSEA. The CDR3 consists of 14 residues. CDR3 sequence: CSVGEAGGQKTQYF.

The V and J genes are TRBV7-8 and TRBJ2-5; the TCRdb D gene call, TRBD2, has no DNA to confirm it. This CDR3 has 17 amino acids. From germline, CDR1 is SGHVS and CDR2 FQNEAQ. This CDR3 reads CASSLTSGGFTRETQYF.

This chain uses TRBV20-1 with TRBJ2-7; TCRdb indicates TRBD2, and absent DNA this call remains unverified. There are 14 residues in the CDR3. Germline CDR1 reads DFQATT; CDR2 reads SNEGSKA (reference sequence). The CDR3: CSANPSRELYEQYF.

The gene calls are TRBV4-2 and TRBJ2-1. The CDR3 is 15 amino acids. Germline CDR1 and CDR2: LGHNA and YNFKEQ. The CDR3 here is CASSQDISAYNEQFF.

The chain employs TRBV6-5 and TRBJ2-7; TCRdb's D gene call, TRBD2, goes unchecked for lack of DNA. The germline gives CDR1 MNHEY, CDR2 SVGAGI. The CDR3 consists of 13 residues. The CDR3 here is CASSWRPTYEQYF.

The chain couples TRBV2 to TRBJ2-7; TCRdb's assignment of TRBD1 cannot be checked, as there is no DNA. Germline V lookup: CDR1 SNHLY, CDR2 FYNNEI. CDR3 length: 14 amino acids. Here the CDR3 reads CATKPAQGAYEQYF.

This chain connects TRBV10-3 to TRBJ2-3; TCRdb designates TRBD2, a call that cannot be tested without DNA. Germline CDR1 and CDR2: ENHRY and SYGVKD. This CDR3 spans 16 amino acids. The CDR3 loop is CAISESGTSVTDTQYF.

The V gene is TRBV19, the J gene TRBJ2-1; the D gene TCRdb calls, TRBD1, cannot be checked with no DNA. CDR3 length: 15 amino acids. The germline V gene encodes CDR1 LNHDA and CDR2 SQIVND (reference sequence). CDR3 protein: CASSIEGDRGHEQFF.

CDR3 sequence: CASSLGWGQPQHF. V usage is TRBV12-3 or TRBV12-4 and J usage is TRBJ1-5. This CDR3 spans 13 amino acids.

J is TRBJ2-5 and V is TRBV7-8; TCRdb outputs TRBD1, but without DNA this stays unchecked. Germline lookup yields CDR1 SGHVS and CDR2 FQNEAQ. This CDR3 region has 15 residues. CDR3 sequence reads: CASSLAGGFVETQYF. Variable domain in full (rest from reference TRBV7-8 and TRBJ2-5): GAGVSQSPRYKVAKRGQDVALRCDPISGHVSLFWYQQALGQGPEFLTYFQNEAQLDKSGLPSDRFFAERPEGSVSTLKIQRTQQEDSAVYLCASSLAGGFVETQYFGPGTRLLVL.

The chain recombines TRBV23-1 with TRBJ2-7; TCRdb outputs TRBD2, but without DNA this stays unchecked. TRBV23-1 is annotated as an ORF whose role is uncertain. The CDR3 extends over 13 amino acids. The CDR3 loop is CASRRVERYEQYF.

This chain connects TRBV7-8 to TRBJ1-3. This CDR3 has 18 amino acids. Germline loops: CDR1 SGHVS, CDR2 FQNEAQ. CDR3: CASSRTLQTRALGNTIYF. The whole variable domain, remainder taken from reference TRBV7-8 and TRBJ1-3, is GAGVSQSPRYKVAKRGQDVALRCDPISGHVSLFWYQQALGQGPEFLTYFQNEAQLDKSGLPSDRFFAERPEGSVSTLKIQRTQQEDSAVYLCASSRTLQTRALGNTIYFGEGSWLTVV.

The rearrangement joins TRBV20-1 to TRBJ2-7; the TCRdb call, TRBD1, lacks DNA for checking. Germline CDR1 reads DFQATT; CDR2 reads SNEGSKA (reference sequence). The CDR3 is 13 residues long. CDR3 in amino acids: CSTPGQGPYEQYF.

The genes are TRBV27 and TRBJ2-2; the D gene TCRdb calls, TRBD2, cannot be checked with no DNA. The CDR3 spans 13 residues. Germline assignment: CDR1 MNHEY and CDR2 SMNVEV (reference sequence). This CDR3 is CASSRVGLGELFF.

The CDR3 region is CSAHRTPPSYNEQFF. V and J are TRBV20-1 and TRBJ2-1. CDR3 length: 15 amino acids. Germline lookup yields CDR1 DFQATT and CDR2 SNEGSKA (reference sequence).

J is TRBJ1-5 and V is TRBV10-2. Germline CDR1 WSHSY, CDR2 SAAADI. The CDR3 contains 14 residues. The CDR3 is CASSERQGNQPQHF.

V and J are TRBV12-3 or TRBV12-4 and TRBJ2-4; TCRdb designates TRBD1, a call that cannot be tested without DNA. CDR3 length equals 16 residues. The CDR3: CASSPTGEGAKNIQYF.

V and J are TRBV2 and TRBJ2-1; TCRdb's D call of TRBD2 is untestable without DNA. The germline V gene has CDR1 SNHLY and CDR2 FYNNEI. The CDR3 is 18 amino acids. The CDR3 reads CASRSPRTSGLSYNEQFF.

The CDR3 is CASSQAVGTRLYF. The chain combines TRBV3-1 with TRBJ2-3; lacking DNA, the TRBD2 call made by TCRdb goes unchecked. There are 13 residues in the CDR3. Germline loops: CDR1 LGHDT, CDR2 YNNKEL (reference sequence).

The gene calls are TRBV14 and TRBJ2-7. The CDR3 loop spans 13 amino acids. The germline gives CDR1 SGHDN, CDR2 FVKESK. The CDR3 loop is CASSQYMGYEQYF.

The chain joins TRBV10-3 to TRBJ1-1; the TCRdb call, TRBD1, lacks DNA for checking. Per the germline V gene, CDR1 is ENHRY and CDR2 is SYGVKD. CDR3 length: 14 residues. The CDR3 loop reads CAISEMGAVTEAFF.

J is TRBJ2-5 and V is TRBV2; TCRdb picks TRBD1, but there is no DNA to check that call. The CDR3 length is 15 residues. Germline V CDR1 and CDR2: SNHLY, FYNNEI. CDR3 amino acids: CASSLVTDRDKTQYF.

The rearrangement uses TRBV12-3 or TRBV12-4 and TRBJ2-1; the TCRdb D gene call, TRBD1, has no DNA to confirm it. The CDR3 is 15 amino acids. This chain's CDR3 is CASSIPWGGVGEQFF.

V and J are TRBV12-3 or TRBV12-4 and TRBJ1-2; TCRdb gives TRBD1 as the D gene, but with no DNA this cannot be confirmed. This CDR3 contains 15 residues. CDR3 region: CASSLGTGGFYGYTF.